This is a list of T cell receptor beta chains from one sample in a study of blood T cell repertoires in COVID-19. Sequencing was performed with immunoSEQ multiplex PCR; in TCRdb, only in-frame clones are kept and a portion is missing. The top ten hold 2.6% of the sample, which has about 43,000 clones, roughly 80% seen once. Specimen: peripheral blood. The receptors originated from a woman aged 60-70 years with acute or convalescent COVID-19. CDR3s include the opening cysteine and the closing phenylalanine or tryptophan. The D gene is left open where the match is weak. Part of the rows lack a size; the others show once, few, many or a class for expanded clones.

V	D	size	J	CDR3	DNA
TRBV9	TRBD1	once	TRBJ1-3	CASSVVGTGAVGNTIYF	TGTGCCAGCAGCGTAGTAGGGACAGGCGCGGTTGGAAACACCATATATTTT
TRBV28	TRBD1	-	TRBJ1-1	CASSSQTTGPPEAFF	TGTGCCAGCAGTTCCCAGACGACAGGGCCCCCTGAAGCTTTCTTT
TRBV7-2	-	-	TRBJ1-5	CASSSKTNQPQHF	TGTGCCAGCAGCTCCAAGACAAATCAGCCCCAGCATTTT
TRBV4-1	TRBD2	-	TRBJ2-7	CASSQLAGGSDARQYF	TGCGCCAGCAGCCAACTAGCGGGAGGCTCTGACGCGCGGCAGTACTTC
TRBV5-5	-	-	TRBJ1-1	CASSLTAVVYRTEAFF	TGTGCCAGCAGCCTCACCGCGGTGGTGTATAGGACTGAAGCTTTCTTT
TRBV24-1	TRBD1	few	TRBJ1-4	CATSEGSRGRNEKLFF	TGTGCCACCAGTGAGGGCAGCAGGGGGCGAAATGAAAAACTGTTTTTT
TRBV27	TRBD1	-	TRBJ2-2	CASRLQGAHIGELFF	TGTGCCAGCAGACTGCAGGGGGCGCATATCGGGGAGCTGTTTTTT
TRBV7-2	-	-	TRBJ2-3	CASSLARTADTQYF	TGTGCCAGCAGCTTAGCGCGGACTGCAGATACGCAGTATTTT
TRBV19	TRBD1	-	TRBJ2-3	CASRALDRGHTDTQYF	TGTGCCAGTAGGGCTTTGGACAGGGGTCACACAGATACGCAGTATTTT
TRBV4-2	-	-	TRBJ1-2	CASSLPKTGANYGYTF	TGTGCCAGCAGCCTCCCCAAAACGGGGGCTAACTATGGCTACACCTTC
TRBV10-3	TRBD2	-	TRBJ2-7	CAISEGRERAYEQYF	TGTGCCATCAGTGAGGGGCGGGAGCGAGCCTACGAGCAGTACTTC
TRBV27	TRBD1	-	TRBJ1-6	CASRPGTGFNSPLHF	TGTGCCAGCAGGCCGGGGACAGGCTTTAATTCACCCCTCCACTTT
TRBV24-1	TRBD1	-	TRBJ1-2	CATRSKGQGAGYTF	TGTGCCACCAGGTCAAAGGGACAGGGGGCGGGCTACACCTTC
TRBV6-4	-	-	TRBJ1-2	CARIKQGLISYGYTF	TGTGCCCGGATCAAACAGGGTCTTATCTCCTATGGCTACACCTTC
TRBV29-1	-	-	TRBJ1-1	CSGTINTEAFF	TGCAGCGGGACTATAAACACTGAAGCTTTCTTT
TRBV27	-	-	TRBJ1-6	CASSFSSSPLHF	TGTGCCAGCAGTTTCTCGAGTTCACCCCTCCACTTT
TRBV29-1	-	-	TRBJ1-2	CSVLTAKGYTF	TGCAGCGTTCTAACAGCTAAAGGCTACACCTTC
TRBV6-5	-	-	TRBJ2-1	CASSYLPNNEQFF	TGTGCCAGCAGTTATCTACCAAACAATGAGCAGTTCTTC
TRBV5-1	TRBD2	-	TRBJ2-2	CASRWTSGSPNTGELFF	TGCGCCAGCAGGTGGACTAGCGGGAGCCCGAACACCGGGGAGCTGTTTTTT
TRBV3-1/TRBV3-2	-	-	TRBJ1-1	CASSQLQGNTEAFF	TGTGCCAGCAGCCAGCTACAGGGGAACACTGAAGCTTTCTTT
TRBV10-3	TRBD2	-	TRBJ2-3	CASRGTSRRTDTQYF	TGTGCCTCCCGTGGGACTAGCAGACGGACAGATACGCAGTATTTT
TRBV7-9	-	-	TRBJ1-2	CASGTTGGGYTF	TGTGCCAGCGGAACTACAGGCGGAGGCTACACCTTC
TRBV5-1	-	-	TRBJ1-1	CASSLDSLKAFF	TGCGCCAGCAGCTTGGACAGCTTAAAAGCTTTCTTT
TRBV15	TRBD2	-	TRBJ2-1	CATSREPPGGVYNEQFF	TGTGCCACCAGCAGAGAACCTCCGGGGGGGGTCTACAATGAGCAGTTCTTC
TRBV5-6	-	once	TRBJ1-5	CASSLATNQPQHF	TGTGCCAGCAGCTTAGCCACTAATCAGCCCCAGCATTTT
TRBV4-1	TRBD2	-	TRBJ2-3	CASSLRLAGDTQYF	TGCGCCAGCAGCCTCCGACTAGCTGGAGATACGCAGTATTTT
TRBV2	-	-	TRBJ1-1	CASTRRAGVNAEAFF	TGTGCCAGCACGCGAAGGGCAGGGGTGAACGCTGAAGCTTTCTTT
TRBV28	TRBD1	-	TRBJ1-6	CATFRDRASPLHF	TGTGCCACCTTTCGGGACAGGGCCTCACCCCTCCACTTT
TRBV2	-	-	TRBJ2-7	CASSDHYEQYF	TGTGCCAGCAGTGACCACTACGAGCAGTACTTC
TRBV7-9	-	-	TRBJ1-5	CASSLGDVGNQPQHF	TGTGCCAGCAGCTTAGGCGATGTGGGCAATCAGCCCCAGCATTTT
TRBV13	-	-	TRBJ2-3	CASSPGDTQYF	TGTGCCAGCAGCCCGGGAGATACGCAGTATTTT
TRBV20-1	-	-	TRBJ2-1	CSASGGLTGEAGRSSYNEQFF	TGCAGTGCTAGTGGGGGTTTAACGGGAGAGGCCGGAAGGAGCTCCTACAATGAGCAGTTCTTC
TRBV11-2	TRBD1	-	TRBJ1-3	CASSLAPGQGAMSGNTIYF	TGTGCCAGCAGCTTAGCTCCGGGACAGGGGGCGATGTCTGGAAACACCATATATTTT
TRBV6-1	-	once	TRBJ1-2	CASSERRTPTF	TGTGCCAGCAGTGAACGACGGACACCGACCTTC
TRBV6-4	TRBD2	-	TRBJ2-7	CASPVSGGTYEQYF	TGTGCCAGCCCGGTCAGCGGGGGAACCTACGAGCAGTACTTC
TRBV18	-	-	TRBJ2-1	CASSPPRNEQFF	TGTGCCAGCTCACCACCTCGGAATGAGCAGTTCTTC
TRBV28	TRBD1	-	TRBJ1-5	CASSLSRLDRKNQPQHF	TGTGCCAGCAGTTTATCTCGACTGGACAGGAAAAATCAGCCCCAGCATTTT
TRBV3-1/TRBV3-2	TRBD2	medium-sized	TRBJ2-5	CASSQSGRGPHQETQYF	TGTGCCAGCAGCCAAAGCGGGAGAGGACCCCACCAAGAGACCCAGTACTTC
TRBV5-5	-	-	TRBJ2-1	CASIVGGAYYNEQFF	TGTGCCAGCATTGTGGGGGGAGCATACTACAATGAGCAGTTCTTC
TRBV7-9	-	-	TRBJ2-1	CASSPRSAYNEQFF	TGTGCCAGCAGCCCGAGGTCGGCATACAATGAGCAGTTCTTC
TRBV5-6	-	once	TRBJ1-2	CASSLPGVNYGYTF	TGTGCCAGCAGCTTACCGGGAGTTAACTATGGCTACACCTTC
TRBV30	TRBD1	-	TRBJ2-5	CAWSIGGRETQYF	TGTGCCTGGAGTATAGGGGGCAGGGAGACCCAGTACTTC
TRBV19	TRBD1	-	TRBJ2-1	CASSKRQGADNEQFF	TGTGCCAGTAGCAAGAGACAGGGGGCTGACAATGAGCAGTTCTTC
TRBV6-5	-	-	TRBJ1-5	CASRSFGGSNQPQHF	TGTGCCAGTAGATCCTTTGGCGGGAGCAATCAGCCCCAGCATTTT
TRBV27	-	-	TRBJ1-1	CASSPLGGSRTEAFF	TGTGCCAGCAGTCCCCTGGGGGGAAGCAGAACTGAAGCTTTCTTT
TRBV11-1	TRBD2	-	TRBJ2-7	CASSIGLAGNEQYF	TGTGCCAGCAGCATCGGACTAGCGGGGAACGAGCAGTACTTC
TRBV5-1	TRBD2	-	TRBJ2-1	CASSLAPSGSSYNEQFF	TGCGCCAGCAGCTTGGCGCCTAGCGGGAGCTCCTACAATGAGCAGTTCTTC
TRBV5-4	TRBD1	-	TRBJ1-2	CASSLGETGGDGYTF	TGTGCCAGCAGCTTGGGGGAGACAGGGGGCGATGGCTACACCTTC
TRBV29-1	TRBD1	-	TRBJ1-5	CSVGTGGPGQPQHF	TGCAGCGTTGGGACAGGGGGCCCGGGGCAGCCCCAGCATTTT
TRBV19	-	-	TRBJ1-5	CASSNWDISDQPQHF	TGTGCCAGTAGTAATTGGGACATTTCAGATCAGCCCCAGCATTTT
TRBV5-4	TRBD1	-	TRBJ1-2	CASSLSGQGNYGYTF	TGTGCCAGCAGCTTGAGTGGACAGGGAAACTATGGCTACACCTTC
TRBV5-1	-	-	TRBJ1-1	CASSSDDAALRAFF	TGCGCCAGCAGCTCGGATGATGCCGCCCTGAGGGCTTTCTTT